This T cell receptor beta chain was captured in a study of blood T cells in healthy people across ages (dated by TCRdb to between 2014 and 2017). Broadly, across the study: Template switching captured roughly one uniquely barcoded TCR beta cDNA molecule per two T cells in model experiments. To avoid experimental bias, donors of different ages were spread randomly across the sequencing lanes. To track age-related changes in TCR beta repertoire diversity, the study relied on deep sequencing normalized with unique cDNA molecular identifiers. The study analyzed two additional independent replicas of 1 million unique cDNA reads from the same blood draw for two donors, one aged 18 to 29 and one aged 80 or older. The donors were divided into four age groups: young (average roughly 17 years), middle-aged (about 40), aged (approximately 64) and long-lived (roughly 88).

What the work shows at the level of the full study, not this receptor alone: Because the CMV infection status of the donors was unknown, age-related changes in expanded clonotypes may potentially have been confounded. Total diversity estimates from one million sequenced T cells were considered lower bounds and underestimates. As age increased, observed TCR beta diversity per million T cells dropped in a roughly linear way, and a significant reduction was already evident by age roughly 40. Compared with the aged group, the long-lived group had more naive CD4+ T cells, fewer expanded clones and increased TCR diversity, suggesting age selection. Since profiling was done on bulk unsorted PBMCs, naive and antigen-experienced compartments could not be conclusively compared. A strong correlation was found between observed TCR beta diversity and the percentage of naive T cells measured by flow cytometry.

Systemically healthy Caucasian individuals from Russia, 35 to 40 in total and aged roughly 6 to 90 years, were included as donors. Approximately 9.7 milliliters of peripheral blood were drawn from each donor into EDTA-treated Vacutainer tubes. Ficoll-Paque density-gradient centrifugation was used to isolate PBMCs, with at least 7 million per sample. Trizol reagent was used to extract total RNA from PBMCs, with at least 5.5 micrograms per sample. For every donor, flow cytometry on a PBMC aliquot measured the percentage of naive CD45RAhigh/CD27high T cells. On this clonotype itself: No antigen is known for it. Base qualities are not at hand, and no much larger clone is one base apart.

The library was obtained by 5' RACE. Instrument on record: Illumina HiSeq 2500. The second PCR ran for roughly 6 to 11 cycles and used a J-beta primer mix along with a sample-barcoded 5' primer. Each TCR beta cDNA molecule received a unique molecular identifier from a template-switch 5' adaptor carrying 12 random nucleotides. Each sample yielded at least 3 million CDR3-containing paired-end reads. First-strand cDNA was synthesized from all RNA with the Mint cDNA synthesis kit, primed by a TRBC-specific oligonucleotide. All cDNA was treated with uracil-DNA glycosylase and then went through a first 18-cycle PCR with the universal primers M1SS and BC2_uni_R. Turning to the authors' computational methods: For normalization, 1 million high-quality reads, each with a distinct molecular identifier, were randomly selected from each sample. Reads with shared molecular identifiers were discarded instead of being binned into consensus sequences. MiTCR, set to a Q25 quality threshold and the strictest error-elimination algorithm, was used for CDR3 identification, clonotype clustering and error correction. A nonparametric unseen species model using Euler transformation provided a lower-bound estimate of total TCR beta diversity. TCRdb itself trimmed the public reads at Q25 with fastp, ran MiXCR and retained productive beta chains. One record per CDR3 amino acid sequence lists the most common genes and DNA. It is TCRdb's table, rather than the study itself, that gives the V and J calls and clone size. The table for this sample lists approximately 600,000 distinct CDR3 sequences; around three fifths of them were counted only once. The top ten constitute approximately 40% of the sample.

Here V drops 6 bases and J drops 5 bases, and the junction holds 4 bases not matched to any gene. CDR1 and CDR2, looked up from the germline V gene, are MNHEY and SVGAGI. Spanning cysteine to phenylalanine, the CDR3 consists of 13 amino acids. Just the 39-base CDR3 DNA is kept, in frame starting at base 1. The chain was built from TRBV6-5 and TRBJ2-1, and 7 bases in between align with TRBD1. This sequence was found in a man between 60 and 75 years old in good health. Sequencing was done on a sample of blood. The CDR3 protein sequence reads: CASSRGQNNEQFF. The nucleotide sequence is TGTGCCAGCAGCCGGGGACAGAACAATGAGCAGTTCTTC.